The present T cell receptor beta chain was sequenced within a study of T-cell memory formation after mild COVID-19. Study-wide results and caveats: Chiefly within CM and EM were the contracting CD4+ clones; CD8+ ones were within EMRA.

Comments on this clonotype: Antigen unknown.

TCRdb recomputed calls from the 5' RACE reads with MiXCR, one row per CDR3 protein. Of a few hundred thousand distinct CDR3 sequences in the sample, roughly a fifth were seen once. The V end lost 3 bases, the J end lost 5 bases, and 16 bases lay between the germline ends. Germline CDR1 reads SEHNR; CDR2 reads FQNEAQ (reference sequence). The CDR3 extends over 15 amino acids. The sample consisted of PBMCs or a T cell subset sorted from them (not recorded which). The clonotype was recovered from a man aged 18 to 30 who had mild COVID-19 (a few samples of this study predate the infection). Cell type and time point are not known. The chain links TRBV7-9 to TRBJ2-5, with TRBD1 as a possible D gene (8 bases). In nucleotides, the CDR3 is TGTGCCAGCAGCTTCGACAGGGGACTATGGGAGACCCAGTACTTC. It codes for CASSFDRGLWETQYF.